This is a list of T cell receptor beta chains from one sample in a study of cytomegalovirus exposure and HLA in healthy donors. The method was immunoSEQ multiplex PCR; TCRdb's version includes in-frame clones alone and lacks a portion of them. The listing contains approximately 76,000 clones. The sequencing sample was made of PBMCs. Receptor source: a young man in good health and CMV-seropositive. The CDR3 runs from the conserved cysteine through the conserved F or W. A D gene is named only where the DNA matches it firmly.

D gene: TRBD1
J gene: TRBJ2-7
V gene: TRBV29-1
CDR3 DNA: TGCAGCGTTGAAGCTGGGACAGGGCGGGACGAGCAGTACTTC
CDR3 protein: CSVEAGTGRDEQYF

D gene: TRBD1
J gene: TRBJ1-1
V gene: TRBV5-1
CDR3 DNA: TGCGCCAGCAGGGAGGGGGCGAACACTGAAGCTTTCTTT
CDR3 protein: CASREGANTEAFF

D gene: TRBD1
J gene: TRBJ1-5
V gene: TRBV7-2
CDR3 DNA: TGTGCCAGCAGCTTAGTGGCAGGGGGCAACAATCAGCCCCAGCATTTT
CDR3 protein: CASSLVAGGNNQPQHF

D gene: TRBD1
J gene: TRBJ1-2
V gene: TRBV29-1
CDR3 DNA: TGCAGCGTCGTAACCGGGACAGACTATGGCTACCCCTTC
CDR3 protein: CSVVTGTDYGYPF

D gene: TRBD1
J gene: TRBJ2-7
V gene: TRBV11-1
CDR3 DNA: TGTGCCAGCAGCTTAGCTGACAGGGGGATCTACGAGCAGTACTTC
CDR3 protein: CASSLADRGIYEQYF

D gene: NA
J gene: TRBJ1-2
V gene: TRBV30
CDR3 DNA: TGTGCCTGGAGTGGGACCGGGAATGGCTACACCTTC
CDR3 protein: CAWSGTGNGYTF

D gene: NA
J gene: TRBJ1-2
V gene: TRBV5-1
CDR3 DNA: TGCGCCAGCAGCTTGGAGGGACTACAGGGTATAGGAGGCTACACCTTC
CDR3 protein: CASSLEGLQGIGGYTF

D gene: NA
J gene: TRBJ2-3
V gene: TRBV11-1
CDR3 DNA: TGTGCCAGCAGCTTAGGGTGGAGAGGCACAGATACGCAGTATTTT
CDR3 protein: CASSLGWRGTDTQYF

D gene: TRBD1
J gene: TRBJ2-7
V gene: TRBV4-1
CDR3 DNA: TGCGCCAGCAGCCAAGATGACAGGGCCTACGAGCAGTACTTC
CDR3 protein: CASSQDDRAYEQYF

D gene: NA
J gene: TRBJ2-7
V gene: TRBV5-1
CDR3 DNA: TGCGCCAGCAGCTGGACCTTACAGGGCCTCTCCTACGAGCAGTACTTC
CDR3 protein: CASSWTLQGLSYEQYF

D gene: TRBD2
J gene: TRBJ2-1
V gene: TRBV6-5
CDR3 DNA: TGTGCCAGCAGTTACTCGGGGGGGAGCTCCTACAATGAGCAGTTCTTC
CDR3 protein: CASSYSGGSSYNEQFF

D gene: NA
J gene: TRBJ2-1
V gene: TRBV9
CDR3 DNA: TGTGCCAGCAGCCAGATCGGAGCGGCGGGGAATGAGCAGTTCTTC
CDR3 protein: CASSQIGAAGNEQFF

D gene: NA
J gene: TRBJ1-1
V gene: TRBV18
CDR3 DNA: TGTGCCAGCTCAGCGAGGGACACTGAAGCTTTCTTT
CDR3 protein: CASSARDTEAFF

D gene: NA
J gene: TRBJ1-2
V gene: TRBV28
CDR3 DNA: TGTGCCAGCAGTTTAGGAGGGACGGTCCCTGGCTACACCTTC
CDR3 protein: CASSLGGTVPGYTF

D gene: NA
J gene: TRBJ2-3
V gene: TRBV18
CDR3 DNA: TGTGCCAGCTCACCCTCTAGCTGGGATTCAGATACGCAGTATTTT
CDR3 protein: CASSPSSWDSDTQYF

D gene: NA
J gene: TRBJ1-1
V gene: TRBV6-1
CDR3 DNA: TGTGCCAGCAGTGAAGAGATTGGAGTAGGTAGTGCTGAAGCTTTCTTT
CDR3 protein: CASSEEIGVGSAEAFF

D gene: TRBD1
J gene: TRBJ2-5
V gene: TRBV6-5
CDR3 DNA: TGTGCCAGCAGGCCAGGGACAGGCGGGGAGACCCAGTACTTC
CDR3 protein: CASRPGTGGETQYF

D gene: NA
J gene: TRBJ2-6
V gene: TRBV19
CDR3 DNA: TGTGCCAGTAGGAAAGGGAGCTCTGGGGCCAACGTCCTGACTTTC
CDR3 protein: CASRKGSSGANVLTF

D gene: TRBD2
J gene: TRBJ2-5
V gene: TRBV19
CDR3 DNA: TGTGCCAGTAGTATGGGGACTAGCGGGAGAGGAGAGACCCAGTACTTC
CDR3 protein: CASSMGTSGRGETQYF

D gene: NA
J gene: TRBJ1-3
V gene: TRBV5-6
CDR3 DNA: TGTGCCAGCAGGCCGGGCTCTGGAAACACCATATATTTT
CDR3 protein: CASRPGSGNTIYF

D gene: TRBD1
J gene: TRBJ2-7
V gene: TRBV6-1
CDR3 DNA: TGTGCCAGCAGTGGAAGGGACAGGGTTTCCTACGAGCAGTACTTC
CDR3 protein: CASSGRDRVSYEQYF

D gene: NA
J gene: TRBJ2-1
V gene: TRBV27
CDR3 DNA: TGTGCCAGCAGTCCTAACTGGAGCTCCTACAATGAGCAGTTCTTC
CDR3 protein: CASSPNWSSYNEQFF

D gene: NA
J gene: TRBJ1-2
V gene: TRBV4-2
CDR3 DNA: TGTGCCAGCAGCGGAGGGAACTATGGCTACACCTTC
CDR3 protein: CASSGGNYGYTF

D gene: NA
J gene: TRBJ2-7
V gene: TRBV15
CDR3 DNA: TGTGCCACCAGCAGAAGAAGCGATAGCTCCTACGAGCAGTACTTC
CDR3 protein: CATSRRSDSSYEQYF

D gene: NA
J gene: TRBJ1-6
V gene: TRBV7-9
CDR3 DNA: TGTGCCAGCAGCTTAGCGAACAGTAATTCACCCCTCCACTTT
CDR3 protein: CASSLANSNSPLHF

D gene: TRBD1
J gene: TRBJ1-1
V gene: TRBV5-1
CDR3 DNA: TGCGCCAGCATCTCAGGGGGTTCGAACACTGAAGCTTTCTTT
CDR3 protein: CASISGGSNTEAFF

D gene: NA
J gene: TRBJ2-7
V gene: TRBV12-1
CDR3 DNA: TGTGCCAGCAGCCCCACGCCACTAGCTTACCACGAGCAGTACTTC
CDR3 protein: CASSPTPLAYHEQYF